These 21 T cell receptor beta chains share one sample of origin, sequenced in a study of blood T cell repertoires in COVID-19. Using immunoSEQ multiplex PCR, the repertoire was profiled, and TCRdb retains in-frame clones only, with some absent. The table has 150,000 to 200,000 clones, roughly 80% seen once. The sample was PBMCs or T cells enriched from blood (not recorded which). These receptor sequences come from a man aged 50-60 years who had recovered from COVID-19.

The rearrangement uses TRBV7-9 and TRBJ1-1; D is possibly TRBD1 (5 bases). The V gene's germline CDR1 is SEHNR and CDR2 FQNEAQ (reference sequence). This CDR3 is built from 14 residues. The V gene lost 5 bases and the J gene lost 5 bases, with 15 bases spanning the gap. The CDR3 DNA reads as TGTGCCAGCAGCCCCGGGGGGGTGGGTACTGAAGCTTTCTTT. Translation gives CASSPGGVGTEAFF. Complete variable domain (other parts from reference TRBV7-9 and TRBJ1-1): DTGVSQNPRHKITKRGQNVTFRCDPISEHNRLYWYRQTLGQGPEFLTYFQNEAQLEKSRLLSDRFSAERPKGSFSTLEIQRTEQGDSAMYLCASSPGGVGTEAFFGQGTRLTVV.

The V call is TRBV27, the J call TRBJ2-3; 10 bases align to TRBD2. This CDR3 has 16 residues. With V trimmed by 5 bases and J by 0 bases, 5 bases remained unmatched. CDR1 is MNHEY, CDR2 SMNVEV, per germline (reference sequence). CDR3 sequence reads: CASSLGTSVSTDTQYF. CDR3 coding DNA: TGTGCCAGCAGTCTAGGGACTAGCGTAAGCACAGATACGCAGTATTTT.

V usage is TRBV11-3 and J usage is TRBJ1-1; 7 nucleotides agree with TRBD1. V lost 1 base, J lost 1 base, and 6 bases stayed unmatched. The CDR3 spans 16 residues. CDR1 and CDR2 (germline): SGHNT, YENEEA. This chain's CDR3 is CASSLGRQGGNTEAFF. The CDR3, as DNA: TGTGCCAGCAGCTTAGGACGACAGGGAGGGAACACTGAAGCTTTCTTT.

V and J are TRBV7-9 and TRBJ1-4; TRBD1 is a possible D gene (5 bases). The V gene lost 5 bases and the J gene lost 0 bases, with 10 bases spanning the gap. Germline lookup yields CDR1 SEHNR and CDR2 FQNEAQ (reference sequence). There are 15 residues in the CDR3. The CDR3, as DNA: TGTGCCAGCAGCCGCCGACAGTCAACTAATGAAAAACTGTTTTTT. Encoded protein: CASSRRQSTNEKLFF.

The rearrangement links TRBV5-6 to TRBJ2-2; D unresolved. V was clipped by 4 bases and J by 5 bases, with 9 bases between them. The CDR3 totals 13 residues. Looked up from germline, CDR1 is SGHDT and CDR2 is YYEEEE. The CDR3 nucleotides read TGTGCCAGCAGCCCAGGTTGGACCGGGGAGCTGTTTTTT. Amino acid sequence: CASSPGWTGELFF.

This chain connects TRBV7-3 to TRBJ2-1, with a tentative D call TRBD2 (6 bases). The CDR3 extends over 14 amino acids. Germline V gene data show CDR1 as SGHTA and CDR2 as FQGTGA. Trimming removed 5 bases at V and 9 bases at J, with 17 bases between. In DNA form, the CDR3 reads TGTGCCAGCAGCCTGCGGCCCGAGGAGGGTGAGCAGTTCTTC. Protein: CASSLRPEEGEQFF.

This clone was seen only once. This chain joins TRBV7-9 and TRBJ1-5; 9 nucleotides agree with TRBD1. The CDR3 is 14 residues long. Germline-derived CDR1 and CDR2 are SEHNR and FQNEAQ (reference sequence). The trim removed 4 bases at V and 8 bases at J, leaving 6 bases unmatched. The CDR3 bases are TGTGCCAGCAGCTCGACAGGGGGTGCGGAGCCCCAGCATTTT. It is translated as CASSSTGGAEPQHF.

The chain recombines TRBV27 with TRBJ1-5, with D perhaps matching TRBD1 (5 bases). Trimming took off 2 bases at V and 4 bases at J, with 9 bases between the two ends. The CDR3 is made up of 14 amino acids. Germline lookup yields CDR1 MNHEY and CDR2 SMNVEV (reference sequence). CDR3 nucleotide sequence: TGTGCCAGCAGTTTACAGGGTTGGAATCAGCCCCAGCATTTT. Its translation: CASSLQGWNQPQHF.

CDR3 protein: CAIRSGQQGNEQFF. The CDR3 DNA follows: TGTGCCATCAGATCGGGACAGCAGGGCAATGAGCAGTTCTTC. This chain uses TRBV10-3 with TRBJ2-1; 7 bases map to TRBD1. CDR3 length: 14 amino acids. The germline V gene encodes CDR1 ENHRY and CDR2 SYGVKD. After removal of 6 bases from V and 6 bases from J, the junction contained 8 bases not matched to a gene.

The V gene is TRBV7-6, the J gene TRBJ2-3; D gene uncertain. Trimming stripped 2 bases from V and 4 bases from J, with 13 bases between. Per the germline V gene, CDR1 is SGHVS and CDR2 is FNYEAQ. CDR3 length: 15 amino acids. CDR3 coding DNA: TGTGCCAGCAGCTTATCGGTACGGCGGCCAGATACGCAGTATTTT. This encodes CASSLSVRRPDTQYF.

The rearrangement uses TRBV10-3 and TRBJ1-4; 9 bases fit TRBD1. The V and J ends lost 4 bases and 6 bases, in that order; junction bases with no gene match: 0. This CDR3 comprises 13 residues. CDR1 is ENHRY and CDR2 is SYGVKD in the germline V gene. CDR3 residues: CAISGTGDEKLFF. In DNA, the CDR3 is TGTGCCATCAGTGGGACAGGGGATGAAAAACTGTTTTTT.

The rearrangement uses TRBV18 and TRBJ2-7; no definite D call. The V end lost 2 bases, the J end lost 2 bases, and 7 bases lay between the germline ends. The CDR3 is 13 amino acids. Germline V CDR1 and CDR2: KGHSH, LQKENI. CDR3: CASSPAPAYEQYF. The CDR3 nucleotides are TGTGCCAGCTCACCAGCCCCAGCCTACGAGCAGTACTTC.

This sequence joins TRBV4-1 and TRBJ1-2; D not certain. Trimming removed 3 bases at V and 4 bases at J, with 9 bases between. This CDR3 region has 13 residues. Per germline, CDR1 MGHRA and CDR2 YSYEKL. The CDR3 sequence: CASSQGRAYGYTF. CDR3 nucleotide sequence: TGCGCCAGCAGCCAGGGCCGCGCCTATGGCTACACCTTC.

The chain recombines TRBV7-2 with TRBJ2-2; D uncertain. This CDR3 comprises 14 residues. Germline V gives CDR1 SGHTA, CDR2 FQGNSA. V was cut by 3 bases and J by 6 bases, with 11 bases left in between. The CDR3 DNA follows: TGTGCCAGCAGCTTGTCGGTGAGCGCCGGGGAGCTGTTTTTT. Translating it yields CASSLSVSAGELFF.

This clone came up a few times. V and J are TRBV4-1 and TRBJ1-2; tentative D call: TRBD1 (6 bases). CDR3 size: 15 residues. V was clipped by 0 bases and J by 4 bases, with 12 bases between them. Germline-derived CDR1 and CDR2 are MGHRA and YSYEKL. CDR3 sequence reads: CASSQDRGHLYGYTF. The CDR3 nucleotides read TGCGCCAGCAGCCAAGATCGGGGACACCTCTATGGCTACACCTTC.

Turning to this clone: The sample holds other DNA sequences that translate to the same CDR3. This CDR3 reads CASSGQGANEKLFF. DNA for the CDR3: TGTGCCAGCAGTGGCCAGGGCGCGAATGAAAAACTGTTTTTT. V is TRBV2 and J is TRBJ1-4; D is possibly TRBD1 (5 bases). V was clipped by 4 bases and J by 5 bases, with 11 bases between them. This CDR3 has 14 amino acids. Germline values: CDR1 SNHLY, CDR2 FYNNEI.

CDR3 sequence: CASRLIQGARDSPLHF. CDR3 sequence (DNA): TGTGCCAGCAGGTTAATACAGGGGGCGAGGGATTCACCCCTCCACTTT. This rearrangement joins TRBV2 to TRBJ1-6; TRBD1 matches 9 bases. From germline, CDR1 is SNHLY and CDR2 FYNNEI. V was pared by 6 bases and J by 8 bases, with 11 bases of the junction left unmatched. The length of the CDR3 is 16 residues.

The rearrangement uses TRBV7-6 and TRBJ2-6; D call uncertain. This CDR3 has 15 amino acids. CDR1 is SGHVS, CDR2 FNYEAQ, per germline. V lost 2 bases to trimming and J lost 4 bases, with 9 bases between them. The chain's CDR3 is CASSLFSTGANVLTF. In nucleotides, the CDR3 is TGTGCCAGCAGCTTATTCAGTACAGGGGCCAACGTCCTGACTTTC.

The DNA of the CDR3 is TGTGCCAGCAGCCCCGGGACAGGGGACTACGAGCAGTACTTC. Translating gives CASSPGTGDYEQYF. The V gene is TRBV7-8, the J gene TRBJ2-7; 10 bases are a match to TRBD1. Germline loops: CDR1 SGHVS, CDR2 FQNEAQ. The CDR3 is 14 residues long. J lost 3 bases, V lost 5 bases, and 4 bases had no gene match.

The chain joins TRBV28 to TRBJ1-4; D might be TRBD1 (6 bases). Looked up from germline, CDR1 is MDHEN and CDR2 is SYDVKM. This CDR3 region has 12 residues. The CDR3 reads CAGNTGNEKLFF. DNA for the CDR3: TGTGCTGGAAATACAGGGAATGAAAAACTGTTTTTT.

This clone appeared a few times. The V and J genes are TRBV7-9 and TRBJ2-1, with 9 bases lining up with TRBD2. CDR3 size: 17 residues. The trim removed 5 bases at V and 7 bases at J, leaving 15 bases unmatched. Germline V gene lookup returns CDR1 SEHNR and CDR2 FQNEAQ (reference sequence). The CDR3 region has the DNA TGTGCCAGCAGCAACGACCAACCCGGGACTAGCTCGAATGAGCAGTTCTTC. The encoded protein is CASSNDQPGTSSNEQFF. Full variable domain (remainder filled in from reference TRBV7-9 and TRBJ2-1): DTGVSQNPRHKITKRGQNVTFRCDPISEHNRLYWYRQTLGQGPEFLTYFQNEAQLEKSRLLSDRFSAERPKGSFSTLEIQRTEQGDSAMYLCASSNDQPGTSSNEQFFGPGTRLTVL.